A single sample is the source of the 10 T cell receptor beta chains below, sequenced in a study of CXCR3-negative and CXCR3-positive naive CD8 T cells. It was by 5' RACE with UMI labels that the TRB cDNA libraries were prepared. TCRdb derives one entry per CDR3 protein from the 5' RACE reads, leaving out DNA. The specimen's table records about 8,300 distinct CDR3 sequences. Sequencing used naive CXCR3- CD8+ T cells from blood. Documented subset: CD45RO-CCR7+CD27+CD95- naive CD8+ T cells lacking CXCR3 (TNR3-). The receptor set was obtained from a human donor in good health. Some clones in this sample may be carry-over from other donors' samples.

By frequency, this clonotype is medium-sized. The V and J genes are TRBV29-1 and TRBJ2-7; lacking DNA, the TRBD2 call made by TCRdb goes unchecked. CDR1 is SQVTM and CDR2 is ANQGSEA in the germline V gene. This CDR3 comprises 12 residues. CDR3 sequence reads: CSGRAQGNEQYF.

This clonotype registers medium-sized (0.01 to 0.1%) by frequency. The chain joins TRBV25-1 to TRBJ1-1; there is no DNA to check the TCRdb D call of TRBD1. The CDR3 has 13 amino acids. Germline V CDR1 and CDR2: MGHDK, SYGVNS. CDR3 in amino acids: CASSGQGATEAFF. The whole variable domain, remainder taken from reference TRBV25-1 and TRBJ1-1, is EADIYQTPRYLVIGTGKKITLECSQTMGHDKMYWYQQDPGMELHLIHYSYGVNSTEKGDLSSESTVSRIRTEHFPLTLESARPSHTSQYLCASSGQGATEAFFGQGTRLTVV.

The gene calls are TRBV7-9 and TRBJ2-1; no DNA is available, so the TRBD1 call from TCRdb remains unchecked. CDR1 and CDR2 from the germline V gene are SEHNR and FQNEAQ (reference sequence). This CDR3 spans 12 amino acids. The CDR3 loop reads CASSTDSDEQFF.

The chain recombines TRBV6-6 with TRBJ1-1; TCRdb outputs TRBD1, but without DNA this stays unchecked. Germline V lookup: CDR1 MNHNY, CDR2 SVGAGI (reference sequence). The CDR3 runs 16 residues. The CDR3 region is CASSGDSLSFNTEAFF.

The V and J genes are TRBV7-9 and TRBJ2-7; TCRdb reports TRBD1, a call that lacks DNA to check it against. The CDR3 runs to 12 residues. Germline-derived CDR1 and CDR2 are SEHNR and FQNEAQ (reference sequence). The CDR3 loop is CASSPGTYEQYF.

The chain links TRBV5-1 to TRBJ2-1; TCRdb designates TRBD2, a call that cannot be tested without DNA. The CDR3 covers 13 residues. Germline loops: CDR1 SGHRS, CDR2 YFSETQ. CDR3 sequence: CASSPDSYNEQFF.

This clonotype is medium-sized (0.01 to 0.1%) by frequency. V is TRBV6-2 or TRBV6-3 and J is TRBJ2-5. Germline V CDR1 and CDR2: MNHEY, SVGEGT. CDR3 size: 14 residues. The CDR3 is CASSYSGGIETQYF.

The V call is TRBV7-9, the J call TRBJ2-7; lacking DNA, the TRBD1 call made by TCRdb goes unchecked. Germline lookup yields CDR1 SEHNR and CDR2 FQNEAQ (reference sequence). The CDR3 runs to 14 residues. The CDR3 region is CASSLAQSGNEQYF.

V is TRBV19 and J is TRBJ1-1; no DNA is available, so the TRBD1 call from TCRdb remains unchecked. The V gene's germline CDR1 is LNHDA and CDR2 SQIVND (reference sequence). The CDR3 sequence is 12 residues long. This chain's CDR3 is CASSPGLLEAFF. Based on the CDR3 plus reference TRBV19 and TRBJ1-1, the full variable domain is DGGITQSPKYLFRKEGQNVTLSCEQNLNHDAMYWYRQDPGQGLRLIYYSQIVNDFQKGDIAEGYSVSREKKESFPLTVTSAQKNPTAFYLCASSPGLLEAFFGQGTRLTVV.

CDR3 region: CASSSQGVGELFF. The chain joins TRBV5-1 to TRBJ2-2; the D call of TRBD1 rests on TCRdb alone, since no DNA is present to check it. CDR1 SGHRS and CDR2 YFSETQ come from the germline V gene. This CDR3 is 13 amino acids long. The whole variable domain, remainder taken from reference TRBV5-1 and TRBJ2-2, is KAGVTQTPRYLIKTRGQQVTLSCSPISGHRSVSWYQQTPGQGLQFLFEYFSETQRNKGNFPGRFSGRQFSNSRSEMNVSTLELGDSALYLCASSSQGVGELFFGEGSRLTVL.